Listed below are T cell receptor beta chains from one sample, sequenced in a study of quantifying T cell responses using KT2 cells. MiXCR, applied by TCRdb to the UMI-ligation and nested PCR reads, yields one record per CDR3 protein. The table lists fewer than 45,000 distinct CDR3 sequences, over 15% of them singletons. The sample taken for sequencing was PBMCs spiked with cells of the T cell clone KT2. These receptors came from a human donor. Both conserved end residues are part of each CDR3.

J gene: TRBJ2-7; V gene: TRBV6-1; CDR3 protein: CASTQETSGSYEQYF
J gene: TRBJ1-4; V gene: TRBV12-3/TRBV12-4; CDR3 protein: CASQGHLGRNEKLFF
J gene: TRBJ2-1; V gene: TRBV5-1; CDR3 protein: CASTMTWDRMSNEQFF
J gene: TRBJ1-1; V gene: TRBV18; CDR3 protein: CASSLKDLWMNTEAFF
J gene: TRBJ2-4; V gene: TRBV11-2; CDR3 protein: CASSSLLGANIQYF
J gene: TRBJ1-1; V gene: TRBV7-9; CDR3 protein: CASSRAMGNTEAFF
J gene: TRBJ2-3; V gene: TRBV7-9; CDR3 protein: CASSFSLSGGSDTQYF
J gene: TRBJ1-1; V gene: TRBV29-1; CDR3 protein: CSAEQGGNTEAFF
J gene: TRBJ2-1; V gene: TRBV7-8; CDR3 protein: CASSLVVERHPFF
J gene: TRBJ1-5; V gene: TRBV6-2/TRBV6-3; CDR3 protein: CASTDRGNQPQHF
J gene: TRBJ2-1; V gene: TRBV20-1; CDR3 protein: CSARDPDLAVHNEQFF
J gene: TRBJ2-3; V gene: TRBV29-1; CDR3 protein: CSVFLAGSTDTQYF
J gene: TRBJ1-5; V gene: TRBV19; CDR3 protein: CASSRREGASLGQPQHF
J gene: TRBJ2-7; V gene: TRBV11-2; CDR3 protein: CASSLRGGAVYEQYF
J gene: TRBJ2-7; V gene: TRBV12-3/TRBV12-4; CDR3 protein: CASSLGVNSYEQYF
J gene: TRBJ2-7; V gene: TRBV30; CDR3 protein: CAWSATPEVQYF
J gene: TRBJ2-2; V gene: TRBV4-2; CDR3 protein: CASSQAEREWAGTGELFF
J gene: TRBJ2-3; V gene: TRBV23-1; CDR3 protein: CASSPNSKSGSTDTQYF
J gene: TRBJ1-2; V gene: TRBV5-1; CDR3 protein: CASSLEDRGISYTF
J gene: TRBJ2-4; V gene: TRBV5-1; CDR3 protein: CASSLDTERSNIQYF
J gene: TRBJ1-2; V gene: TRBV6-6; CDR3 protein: CASSYTDRPSYSF
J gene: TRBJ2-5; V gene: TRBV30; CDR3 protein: CAWSKGGLQETQYF
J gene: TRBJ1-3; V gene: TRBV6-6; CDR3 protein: CASSLGNTIYF
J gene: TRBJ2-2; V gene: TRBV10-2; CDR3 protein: CASITGRNTGELFF
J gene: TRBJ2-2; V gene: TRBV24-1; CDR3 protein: CATRGGGNTGELFF
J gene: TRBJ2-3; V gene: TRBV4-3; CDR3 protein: CASSQGSFSTDTQYF
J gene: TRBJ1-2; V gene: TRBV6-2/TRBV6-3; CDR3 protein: CASSGDNYGYTF
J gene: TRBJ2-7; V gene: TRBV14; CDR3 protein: CASSQRTGSIYEQYF
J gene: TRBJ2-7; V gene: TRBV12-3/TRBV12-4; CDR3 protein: CASSLAVSYEQYF
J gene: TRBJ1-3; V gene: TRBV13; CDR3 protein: CASSLGFQGSGNTIYF
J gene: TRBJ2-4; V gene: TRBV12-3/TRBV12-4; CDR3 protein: CASTAGAKNIQYF
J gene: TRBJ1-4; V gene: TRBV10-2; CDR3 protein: CASKDASATNEKLFF
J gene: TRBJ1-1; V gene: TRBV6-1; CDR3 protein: CASSDRARDSEAFF
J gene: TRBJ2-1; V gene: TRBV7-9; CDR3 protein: CASSLLSTGEQFF
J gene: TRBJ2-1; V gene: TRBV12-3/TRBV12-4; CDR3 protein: CASNTGTGLDEQFF
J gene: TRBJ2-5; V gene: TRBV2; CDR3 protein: CASSGETQYF
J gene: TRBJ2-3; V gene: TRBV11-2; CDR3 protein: CASSQTRNTDTQYF
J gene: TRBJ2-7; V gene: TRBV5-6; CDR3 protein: CASSPGDLGYEQYF
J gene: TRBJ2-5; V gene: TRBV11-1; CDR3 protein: CASRHEGTQYF
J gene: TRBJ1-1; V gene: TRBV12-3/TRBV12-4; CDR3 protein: CASSSTGTNTEAFF
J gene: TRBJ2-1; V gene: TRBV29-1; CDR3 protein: CSALGLAGISYNEQFF
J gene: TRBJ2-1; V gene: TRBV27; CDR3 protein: CASSLSRKDEQFF
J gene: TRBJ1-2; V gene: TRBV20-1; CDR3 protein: CSAREGYGYTF
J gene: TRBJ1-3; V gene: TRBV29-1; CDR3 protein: CSVSIAGVGNTIYF
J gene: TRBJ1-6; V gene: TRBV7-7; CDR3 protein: CASSLPKGALSYNSPLHF
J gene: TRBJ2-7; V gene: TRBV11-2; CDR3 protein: CASSLGGGKSYEQYF
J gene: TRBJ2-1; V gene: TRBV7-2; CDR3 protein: CASSPQSVGQFF
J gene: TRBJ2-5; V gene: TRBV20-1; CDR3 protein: CSASPGTGVRETQYF